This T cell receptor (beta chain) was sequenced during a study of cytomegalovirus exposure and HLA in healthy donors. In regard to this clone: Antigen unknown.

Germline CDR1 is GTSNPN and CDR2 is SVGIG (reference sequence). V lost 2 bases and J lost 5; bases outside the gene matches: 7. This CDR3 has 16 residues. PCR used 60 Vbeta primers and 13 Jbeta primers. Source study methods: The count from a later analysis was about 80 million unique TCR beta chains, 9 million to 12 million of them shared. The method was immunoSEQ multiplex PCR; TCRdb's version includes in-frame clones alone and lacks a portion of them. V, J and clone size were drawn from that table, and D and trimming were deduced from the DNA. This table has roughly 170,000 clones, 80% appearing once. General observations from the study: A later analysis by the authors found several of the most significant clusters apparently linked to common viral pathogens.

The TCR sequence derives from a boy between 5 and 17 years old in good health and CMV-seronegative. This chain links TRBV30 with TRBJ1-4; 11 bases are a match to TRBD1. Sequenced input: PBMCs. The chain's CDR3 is CAWSTPGQGGNEKLFF. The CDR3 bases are TGTGCCTGGAGTACCCCGGGACAGGGGGGGAATGAAAAACTGTTTTTT. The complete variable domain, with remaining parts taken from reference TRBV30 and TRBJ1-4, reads SQTIHQWPATLVQPVGSPLSLECTVEGTSNPNLYWYRQAAGRGLQLLFYSVGIGQISSEVPQNLSASRPQDRQFILSSKKLLLSDSGFYLCAWSTPGQGGNEKLFFGSGTQLSVL.